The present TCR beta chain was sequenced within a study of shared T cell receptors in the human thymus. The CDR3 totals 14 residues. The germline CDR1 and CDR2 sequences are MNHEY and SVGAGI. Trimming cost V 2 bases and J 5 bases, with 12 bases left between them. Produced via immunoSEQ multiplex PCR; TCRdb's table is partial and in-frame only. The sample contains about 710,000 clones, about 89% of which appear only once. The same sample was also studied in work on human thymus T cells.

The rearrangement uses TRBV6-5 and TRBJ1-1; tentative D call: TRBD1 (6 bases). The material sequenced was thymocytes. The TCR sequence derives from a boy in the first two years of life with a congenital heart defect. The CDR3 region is CASSYSRDKTEAFF. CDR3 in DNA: TGTGCCAGCAGTTACAGCCGGGACAAGACTGAAGCTTTCTTT.